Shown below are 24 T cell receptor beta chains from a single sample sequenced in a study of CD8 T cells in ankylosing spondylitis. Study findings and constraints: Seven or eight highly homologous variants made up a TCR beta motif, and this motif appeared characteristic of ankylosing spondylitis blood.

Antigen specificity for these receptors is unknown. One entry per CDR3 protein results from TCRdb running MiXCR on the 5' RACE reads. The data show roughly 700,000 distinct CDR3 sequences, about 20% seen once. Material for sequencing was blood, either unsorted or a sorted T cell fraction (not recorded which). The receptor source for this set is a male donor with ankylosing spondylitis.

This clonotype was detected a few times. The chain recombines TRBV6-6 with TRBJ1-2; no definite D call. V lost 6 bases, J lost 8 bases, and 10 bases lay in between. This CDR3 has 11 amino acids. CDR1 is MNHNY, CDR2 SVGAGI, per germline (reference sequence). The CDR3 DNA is TGTGCCAGCAGCCCCGTTGTCGGCTACACCTTC. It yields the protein CASSPVVGYTF.

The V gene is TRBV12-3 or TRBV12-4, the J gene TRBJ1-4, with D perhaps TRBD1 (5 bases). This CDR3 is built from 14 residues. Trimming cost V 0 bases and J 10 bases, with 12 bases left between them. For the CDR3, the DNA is TGTGCCAGCAGTTTAGCGGGACCCGGGGGAAAACTGTTTTTT. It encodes CASSLAGPGGKLFF.

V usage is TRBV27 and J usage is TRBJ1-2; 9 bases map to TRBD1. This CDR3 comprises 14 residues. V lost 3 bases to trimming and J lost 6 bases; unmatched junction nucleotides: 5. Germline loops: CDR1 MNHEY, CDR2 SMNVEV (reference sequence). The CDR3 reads CASSFTGTGNGYTF. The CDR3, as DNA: TGTGCCAGCAGTTTCACCGGGACAGGGAATGGCTACACCTTC.

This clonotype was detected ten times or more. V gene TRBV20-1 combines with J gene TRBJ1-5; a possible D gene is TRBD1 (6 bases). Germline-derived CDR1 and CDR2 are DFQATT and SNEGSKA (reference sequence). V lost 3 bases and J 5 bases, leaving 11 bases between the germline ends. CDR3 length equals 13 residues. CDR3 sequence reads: CSARATGYQPQHF. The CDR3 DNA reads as TGCAGTGCTAGGGCCACAGGGTATCAGCCCCAGCATTTT.

As DNA, the CDR3 is TGTGCCAGCAGCGTGGGGCAGTTATCGAATAACAATGAGCAGTTCTTC. Translated, it gives CASSVGQLSNNNEQFF. The chain uses TRBV12-3 or TRBV12-4 and TRBJ2-1, with D possibly matching TRBD1 (5 bases). There are 16 residues in the CDR3. Trimming took 6 bases from V and 5 from J, leaving 20 bases between them.

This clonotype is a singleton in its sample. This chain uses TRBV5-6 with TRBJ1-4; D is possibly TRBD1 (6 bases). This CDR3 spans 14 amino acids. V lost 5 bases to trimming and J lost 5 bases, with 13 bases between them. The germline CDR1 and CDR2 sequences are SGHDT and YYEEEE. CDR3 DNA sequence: TGTGCCAGCAGACTCAGGGGTTTGAATGAAAAACTGTTTTTT. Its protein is CASRLRGLNEKLFF. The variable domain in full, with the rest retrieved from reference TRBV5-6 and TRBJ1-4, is DAGVTQSPTHLIKTRGQQVTLRCSPKSGHDTVSWYQQALGQGPQFIFQYYEEEERQRGNFPDRFSGHQFPNYSSELNVNALLLGDSALYLCASRLRGLNEKLFFGSGTQLSVL.

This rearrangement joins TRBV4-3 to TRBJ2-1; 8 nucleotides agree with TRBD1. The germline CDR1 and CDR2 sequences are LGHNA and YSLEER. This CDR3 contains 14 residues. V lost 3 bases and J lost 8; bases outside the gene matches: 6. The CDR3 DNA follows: TGCGCCAGCAGCCAGGACAGGGTCCTCGATGAGCAGTTCTTC. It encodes CASSQDRVLDEQFF.

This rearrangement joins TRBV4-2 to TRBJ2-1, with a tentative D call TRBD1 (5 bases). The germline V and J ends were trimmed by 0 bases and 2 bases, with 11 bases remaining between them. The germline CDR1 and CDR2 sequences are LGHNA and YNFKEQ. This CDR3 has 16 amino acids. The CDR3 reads CASSQDVQGAYNEQFF. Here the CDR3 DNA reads TGTGCCAGCAGCCAAGATGTCCAGGGTGCCTACAATGAGCAGTTCTTC.

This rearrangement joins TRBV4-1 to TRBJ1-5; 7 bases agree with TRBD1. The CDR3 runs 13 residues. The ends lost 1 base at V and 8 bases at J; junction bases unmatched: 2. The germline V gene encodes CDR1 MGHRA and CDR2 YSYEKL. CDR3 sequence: CASSQVGQEPQHF. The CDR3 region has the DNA TGCGCCAGCAGCCAAGTCGGACAGGAGCCCCAGCATTTT.

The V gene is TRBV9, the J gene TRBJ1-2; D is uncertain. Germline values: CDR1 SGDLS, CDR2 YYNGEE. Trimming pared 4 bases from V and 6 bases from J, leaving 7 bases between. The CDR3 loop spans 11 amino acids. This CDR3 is CASSQNDGYTF. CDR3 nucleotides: TGTGCCAGCAGCCAGAATGATGGCTACACCTTC.

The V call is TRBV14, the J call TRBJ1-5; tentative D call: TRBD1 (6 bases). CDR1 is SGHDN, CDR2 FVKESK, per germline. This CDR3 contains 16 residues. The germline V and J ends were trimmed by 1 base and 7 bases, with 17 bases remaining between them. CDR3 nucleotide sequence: TGTGCCAGCAGCCAAGGAGGGACACTTCCCAGGCAGCCCCAGCATTTT. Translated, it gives CASSQGGTLPRQPQHF.

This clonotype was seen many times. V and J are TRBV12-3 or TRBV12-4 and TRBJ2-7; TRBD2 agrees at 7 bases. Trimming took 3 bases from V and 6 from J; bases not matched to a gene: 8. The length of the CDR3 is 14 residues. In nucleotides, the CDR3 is TGTGCCAGCAGTTTGGGCGGGAGCCTGATCGAGCAGTACTTC. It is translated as CASSLGGSLIEQYF.

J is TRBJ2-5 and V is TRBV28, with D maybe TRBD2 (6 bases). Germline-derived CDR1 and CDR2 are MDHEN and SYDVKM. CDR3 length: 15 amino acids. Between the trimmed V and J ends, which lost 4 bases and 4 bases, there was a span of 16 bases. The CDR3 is CASSWGEPRGETQYF. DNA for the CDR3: TGTGCCAGCAGTTGGGGGGAACCGAGAGGAGAGACCCAGTACTTC. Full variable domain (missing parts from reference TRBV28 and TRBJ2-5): DVKVTQSSRYLVKRTGEKVFLECVQDMDHENMFWYRQDPGLGLRLIYFSYDVKMKEKGDIPEGYSVSREKKERFSLILESASTNQTSMYLCASSWGEPRGETQYFGPGTRLLVL.

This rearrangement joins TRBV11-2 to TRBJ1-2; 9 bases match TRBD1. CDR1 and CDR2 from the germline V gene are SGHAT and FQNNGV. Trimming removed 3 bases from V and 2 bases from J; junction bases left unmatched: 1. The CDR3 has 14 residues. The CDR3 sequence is CASSFDRGNYGYTF. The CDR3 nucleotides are TGTGCCAGCAGCTTCGACAGGGGGAACTATGGCTACACCTTC.

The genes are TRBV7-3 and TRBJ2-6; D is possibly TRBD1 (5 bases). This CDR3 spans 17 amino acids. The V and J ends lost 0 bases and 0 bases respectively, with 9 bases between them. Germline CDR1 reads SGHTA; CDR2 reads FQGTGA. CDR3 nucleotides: TGTGCCAGCAGCTTAACGGCAGGGCTCTCTGGGGCCAACGTCCTGACTTTC. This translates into CASSLTAGLSGANVLTF. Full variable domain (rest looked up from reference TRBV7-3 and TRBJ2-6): GAGVSQTPSNKVTEKGKYVELRCDPISGHTALYWYRQSLGQGPEFLIYFQGTGAADDSGLPNDRFFAVRPEGSVSTLKIQRTERGDSAVYLCASSLTAGLSGANVLTFGAGSRLTVL.

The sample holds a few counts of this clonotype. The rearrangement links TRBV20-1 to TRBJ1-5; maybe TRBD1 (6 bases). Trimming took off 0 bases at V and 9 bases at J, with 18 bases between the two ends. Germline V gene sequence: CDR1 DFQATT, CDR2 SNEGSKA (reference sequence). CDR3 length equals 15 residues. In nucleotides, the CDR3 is TGCAGTGCTAGAGATATCGGGACACCTAATGGGCCCCAGCATTTT. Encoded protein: CSARDIGTPNGPQHF.

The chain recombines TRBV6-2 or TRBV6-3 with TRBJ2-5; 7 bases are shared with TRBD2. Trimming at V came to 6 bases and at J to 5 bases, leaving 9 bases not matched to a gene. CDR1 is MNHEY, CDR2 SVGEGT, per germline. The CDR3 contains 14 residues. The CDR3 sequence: CASSRLAVRETQYF. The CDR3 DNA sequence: TGTGCCAGCAGCAGACTAGCTGTGCGGGAGACCCAGTACTTC.

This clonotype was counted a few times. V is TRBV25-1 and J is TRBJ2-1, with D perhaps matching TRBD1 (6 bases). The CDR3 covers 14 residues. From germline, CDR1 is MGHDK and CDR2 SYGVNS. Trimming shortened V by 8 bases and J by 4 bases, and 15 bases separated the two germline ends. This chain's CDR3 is CASYDDRYYNEQFF. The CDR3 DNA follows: TGTGCCAGCTATGATGACAGGTATTACAATGAGCAGTTCTTC.

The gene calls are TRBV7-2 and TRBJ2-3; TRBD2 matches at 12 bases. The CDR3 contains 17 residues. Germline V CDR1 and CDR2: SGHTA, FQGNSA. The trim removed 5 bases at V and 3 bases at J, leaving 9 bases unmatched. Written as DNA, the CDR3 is TGTGCCAGCAGCCGGAAACTAGCGGGAGGTCGGACAGATACGCAGTATTTT. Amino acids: CASSRKLAGGRTDTQYF.

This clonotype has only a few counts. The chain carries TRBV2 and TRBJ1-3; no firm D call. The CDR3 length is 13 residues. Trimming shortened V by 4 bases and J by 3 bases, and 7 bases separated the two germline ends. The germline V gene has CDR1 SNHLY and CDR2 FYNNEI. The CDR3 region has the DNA TGTGCCAGCAGTGGCCGAAGTGGAAACACCATATATTTT. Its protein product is CASSGRSGNTIYF.

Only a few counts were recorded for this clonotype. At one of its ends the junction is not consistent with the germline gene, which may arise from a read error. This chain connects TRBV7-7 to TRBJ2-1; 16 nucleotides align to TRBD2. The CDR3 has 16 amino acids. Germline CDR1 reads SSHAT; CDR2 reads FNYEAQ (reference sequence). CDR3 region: CASSRGTSGGENEQFF. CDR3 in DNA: TGTGCTAGCAGCCGCGGGACTAGCGGGGGGGAAAATGAGCAGTTCTTC. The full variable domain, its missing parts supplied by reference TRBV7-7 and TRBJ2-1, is GAGVSQSPRYKVTKRGQDVTLRCDPISSHATLYWYQQALGQGPEFLTYFNYEAQPDKSGLPSDRFSAERPEGSISTLTIQRTEQRDSAMYRCASSRGTSGGENEQFFGPGTRLTVL.

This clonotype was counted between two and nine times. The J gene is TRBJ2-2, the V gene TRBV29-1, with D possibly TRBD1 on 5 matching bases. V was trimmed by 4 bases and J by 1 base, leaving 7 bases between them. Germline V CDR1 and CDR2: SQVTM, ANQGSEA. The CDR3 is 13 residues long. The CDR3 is CSVVRGNTGELFF. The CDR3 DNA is TGCAGCGTTGTTAGGGGGAACACCGGGGAGCTGTTTTTT.

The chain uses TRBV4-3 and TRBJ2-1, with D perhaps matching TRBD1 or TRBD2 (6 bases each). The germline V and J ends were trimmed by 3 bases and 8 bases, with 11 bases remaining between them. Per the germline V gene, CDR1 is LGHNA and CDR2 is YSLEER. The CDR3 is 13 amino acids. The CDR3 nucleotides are TGCGCCAGCAGCCAGCCCGGGGGCCATGAGCAGTTCTTC. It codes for CASSQPGGHEQFF.

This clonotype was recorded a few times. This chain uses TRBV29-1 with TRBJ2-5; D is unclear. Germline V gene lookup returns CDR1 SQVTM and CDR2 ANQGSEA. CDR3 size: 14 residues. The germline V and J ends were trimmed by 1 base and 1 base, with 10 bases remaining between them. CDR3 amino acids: CSVEGVEFQETQYF. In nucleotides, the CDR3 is TGCAGCGTTGAAGGGGTCGAGTTCCAAGAGACCCAGTACTTC.